This TCR beta chain was sequenced in a study of beta chain features in type 1 diabetes (dated by TCRdb to the late 2010s). For the study in its entirety: Mean age, gender distribution, total cell number and subset yield were not different between patients and healthy donors. Across all samples, almost 110 million sorted cells were examined, and cell number per subset correlated strongly with RNA yield. The study compared TCRB repertoires of sorted circulating CD4+ T cell subsets between recently diagnosed type 1 diabetes patients and matched healthy donors. Regulatory and stem cell-like memory subsets were obtained from only 8 patients and about eight healthy donors, while naive and central memory subsets were obtained from all 30 or so donors. Study-level results and caveats: Shorter templates might have been favored by PCR, but patient and control samples were amplified and corrected together, so both groups would have been affected equally by any skew. Naive, central memory and regulatory TCRB repertoires appeared more similar among patients than among healthy donors. Because cDNA rather than genomic DNA was sequenced, highly expressing activated cells could have been over-represented, although no difference in activation and CD3 levels was found between groups. Fewer insertions and more nucleotide deletions at VDJ recombination sites were observed in patients with type 1 diabetes, implying thymic rearrangement abnormalities. Type 1 diabetes patients showed a moderate but significant shortening of TCRB CDR3 length in all four CD4+ subsets. Only small numbers of individuals were included in the HLA sub-analyses, which left unresolved whether HLA type had any influence on TCRB rearrangement.

Comment on this clone: No cognate antigen has been identified for it. No much larger clonotype is one base removed from it; base qualities were not supplied.

From each donor, a single peripheral blood sample of 95 to 150 mL on average was drawn into heparinised tubes. Naive, central memory, regulatory and stem cell-like memory CD4+ T cells were sorted on a BD FACSAria II using a panel including CD45RO, CCR7, CD25, CD127, CD95 and CD27. Purity was above 95% for every sorted population. PBMCs were isolated right away by Lymphoprep density gradient centrifugation and were stained directly, without culture. Samples were stained and sorted in pairs, with one healthy donor and one patient per experiment, so that batch effects were minimized. The entire amount of isolated RNA was reverse transcribed using the High Capacity cDNA Reverse Transcription Kit, so the sequenced TCRB transcripts were expressed ones. Deep immunoSEQ sequencing was applied to naive, central memory and regulatory T cell samples, giving an average of roughly 3.5 million total reads per sample. Sorted cells were lysed in RLT buffer, and RNA was extracted using DNase-treated RNeasy Micro or Mini kits according to cell number. To prevent cross-contamination, each cell subset was processed individually, whereas patient and healthy donor samples were processed jointly. Using the immunoSEQ multiplex PCR, TCRB sequences were amplified from cDNA into 87-bp fragments spanning the CDR3 region. The amplicons were sequenced using the Illumina HiSeq platform. Per the authors' processing: Synthetic template baselines were used to correct PCR bias computationally, reads within Hamming distance 2 were collapsed together, and singletons that could not be merged were discarded. By aligning reads against IMGT, V, D and J genes, CDR3 length, and insertions or deletions at six rearrangement sites were assigned. Within each subset, clonotype counts were normalized to sorted cell number, and only after that were true diversity and Gini coefficients computed with the tcR R package. Repertoire sharing was quantified using the overlap coefficient calculated on TCRB nucleotide sequences. As a proxy for the pre-selection repertoire, out-of-frame TCRB sequences from naive cells were analyzed. TCRdb's version of the immuneACCESS table is confined to in-frame rearrangements and falls short of the full clone set. An unresolved V gene accounts for under half of the shortfall where checked; the remainder is of unknown origin. V and J calls and clone size follow that table, whereas D and trimming were derived from the DNA. This sample has 970,000 or so clones in its table, and 15% to 20% of those were observed once. The top ten hold about 0.02% of the sample.

Based on the germline V gene, the CDR1 and CDR2 sequences are SGHRS and YFSETQ. V is reduced by 2 bases and J by 4 bases, leaving a spacing of 13 bases between them. The CDR3 sequence holds 14 residues, the cysteine and phenylalanine included. The entry retains the CDR3 DNA only, 42 bases that are in frame from base 1. The rearranged segments are TRBV5-1 and TRBJ2-7, and possibly TRBD2, on 6 matching bases. Source material: naive CD4+ T cells from blood. According to the study, the label for this sample's cell subset or site signals: true naive CD4+ T cells. The origin of this receptor is a woman between 18 and 30 years old in good health. The nucleotide sequence is given as TGCGCCAGCAGCTTTCGGGGGATAAGATACGAGCAGTACTTC. It encodes CASSFRGIRYEQYF.